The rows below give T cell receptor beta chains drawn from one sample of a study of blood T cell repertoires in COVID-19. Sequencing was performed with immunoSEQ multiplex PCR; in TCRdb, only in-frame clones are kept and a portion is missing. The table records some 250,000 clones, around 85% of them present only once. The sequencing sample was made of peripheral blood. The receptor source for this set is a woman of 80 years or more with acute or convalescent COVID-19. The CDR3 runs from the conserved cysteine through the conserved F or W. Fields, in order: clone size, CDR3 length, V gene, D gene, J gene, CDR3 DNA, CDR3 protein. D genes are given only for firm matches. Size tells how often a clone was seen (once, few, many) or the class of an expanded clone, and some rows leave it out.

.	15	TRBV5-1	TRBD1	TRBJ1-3	TGCGCCAGCAGCTCGACAGGGGATGCAGGAAACACCATATATTTT	CASSSTGDAGNTIYF
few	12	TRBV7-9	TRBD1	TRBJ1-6	TGTGCCAGCACCAGGGGGGAATCACCCCTCCACTTT	CASTRGESPLHF
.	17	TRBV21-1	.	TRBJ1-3	TGTGCCAGCAGCATCGGAGGGGGGGGAAGCTCTGGAAACACCATATATTTT	CASSIGGGGSSGNTIYF
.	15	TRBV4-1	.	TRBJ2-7	TGCGCCAGCAGCCAAGAGGTCAGAGACTACGTCGAGCAGTACTTC	CASSQEVRDYVEQYF
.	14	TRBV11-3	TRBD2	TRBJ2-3	TGTGCCAGCAGCTTCAGCGGGGGGTCAGATACGCAGTATTTT	CASSFSGGSDTQYF
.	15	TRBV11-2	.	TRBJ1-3	TGTGCCAGCAGCTTAGGGGAGCCCTCTGGAAACACCATATATTTT	CASSLGEPSGNTIYF
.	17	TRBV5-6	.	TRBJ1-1	TGTGCCAGCAGCTTGGTAGGGGCTCTTCTGCCCGACACTGAAGCTTTCTTT	CASSLVGALLPDTEAFF
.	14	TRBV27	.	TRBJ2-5	TGTGCCAGCAGTTTCTATGGTCCCCAAGAGACCCAGTACTTC	CASSFYGPQETQYF
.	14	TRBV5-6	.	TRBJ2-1	TGTGCCAGCAGCTTGGTAGGCAGGGACAATGAGCAGTTCTTC	CASSLVGRDNEQFF
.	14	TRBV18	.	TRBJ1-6	TGTGCCAGCTCTTCACCTTACAGTAATTCACCCCTCCACTTT	CASSSPYSNSPLHF
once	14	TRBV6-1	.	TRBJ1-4	TGTGCCAGCAGTGACGGGGGGGTTGGTGAAAAACTGTTTTTT	CASSDGGVGEKLFF
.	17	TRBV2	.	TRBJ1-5	TGTGCCAGCAGGGAGAGTCCGGGGGGATATAGCAATCAGCCCCAGCATTTT	CASRESPGGYSNQPQHF
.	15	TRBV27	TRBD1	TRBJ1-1	TGTGCCAGCAGTGCCCCCGGACAGGGGAACACTGAAGCTTTCTTT	CASSAPGQGNTEAFF
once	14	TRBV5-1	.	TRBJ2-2	TGCGCCAGCAGGGGACAAACAAATACCGGGGAGCTGTTTTTT	CASRGQTNTGELFF
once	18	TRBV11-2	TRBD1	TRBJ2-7	TGTGCCAGCAGCCGCCATTCCTGGCCGGGACAGGAGGATGGCGAGCAGTACTTC	CASSRHSWPGQEDGEQYF
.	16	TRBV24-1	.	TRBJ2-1	TGTGCCACCAGTGATATGCCCCCTGGAGGTCTTGGTGAGCAGTTCTTC	CATSDMPPGGLGEQFF
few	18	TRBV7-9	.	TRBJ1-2	TGTGCCAGCAGCTTAGTATCCCCCTTGAACAGGGTGGGCTATGGCTACACCTTC	CASSLVSPLNRVGYGYTF
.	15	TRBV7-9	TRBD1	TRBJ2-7	TGTGCCAGCAGCCTTATTGGGACAGGAGCCTACGAGCAGTACTTC	CASSLIGTGAYEQYF
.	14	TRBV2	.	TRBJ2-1	TGTGCCAGCAGTGGATCCCGGGACATAAATGAGCAGTTCTTC	CASSGSRDINEQFF
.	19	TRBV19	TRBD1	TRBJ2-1	TGTGCCAGTAGTACCTACCGTCCCGGGACAGGGGTGTCCTACAATGAGCAGTTCTTC	CASSTYRPGTGVSYNEQFF
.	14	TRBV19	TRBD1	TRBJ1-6	TGTGCCAGTAGTACGACAGGGGGGAATTCACCCCTCCACTTT	CASSTTGGNSPLHF
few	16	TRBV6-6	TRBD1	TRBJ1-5	TGTGCCAGCAGTCGAACGGGACAGAGTAACAATCAGCCCCAGCATTTT	CASSRTGQSNNQPQHF
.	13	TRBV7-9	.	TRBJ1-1	TGTGCCAGCAGCCGTACACCGAACACTGAAGCTTTCTTT	CASSRTPNTEAFF
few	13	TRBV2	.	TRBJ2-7	TGTGCCAGCAGATGGGACATTTACCAGGAGCAGTACTTC	CASRWDIYQEQYF
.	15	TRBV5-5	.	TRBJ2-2	TGTGCCAGCAGCCAGGGCGCCACGAACACCGGGGAGCTGTTTTTT	CASSQGATNTGELFF
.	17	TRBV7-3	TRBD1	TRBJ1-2	TGTGCCAGCAGCTTAAGGGCCGGGACAGGGTTAGGGGAAGGCTACACCTTC	CASSLRAGTGLGEGYTF
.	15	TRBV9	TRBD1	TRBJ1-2	TGTGCCAGCAGCACCGAGACAGGGAAGTGGATTGGCTACACCTTC	CASSTETGKWIGYTF
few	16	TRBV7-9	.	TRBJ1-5	TGTGCCAGCAGCTTGGTGGCCGGACAGATCCGGGGGCCCCAGCATTTT	CASSLVAGQIRGPQHF
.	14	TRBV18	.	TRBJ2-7	TGTGCCAGCTCACCCGTCTTGGCAGAACACGAGCAGTACTTC	CASSPVLAEHEQYF
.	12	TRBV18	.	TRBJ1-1	TGTGCCAGCTCAATGAGCGAGCCCGAAGCTTTCTTT	CASSMSEPEAFF